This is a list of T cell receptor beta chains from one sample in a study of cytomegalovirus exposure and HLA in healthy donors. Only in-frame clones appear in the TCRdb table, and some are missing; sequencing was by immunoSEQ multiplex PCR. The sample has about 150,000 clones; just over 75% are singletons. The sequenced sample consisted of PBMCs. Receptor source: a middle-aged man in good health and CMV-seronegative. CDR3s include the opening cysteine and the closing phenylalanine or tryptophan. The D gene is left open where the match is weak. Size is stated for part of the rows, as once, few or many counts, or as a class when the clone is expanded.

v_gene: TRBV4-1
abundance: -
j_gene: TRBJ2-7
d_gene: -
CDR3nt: TGCGCCAGCAGCCCCCGGGACACCTCCAGTCAGCAGTACTTC
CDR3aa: CASSPRDTSSQQYF

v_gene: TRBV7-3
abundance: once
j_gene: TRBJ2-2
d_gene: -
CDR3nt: TGTGCCAGCAGAGTCACCAGGGGAAACACCGGGGAGCTGTTTTTT
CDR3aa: CASRVTRGNTGELFF

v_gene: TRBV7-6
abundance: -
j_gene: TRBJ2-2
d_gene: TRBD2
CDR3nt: TGTGCCAGCAGCCCCGAGACTAGCTACGGGGCCGGGGAGCTGTTTTTT
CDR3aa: CASSPETSYGAGELFF

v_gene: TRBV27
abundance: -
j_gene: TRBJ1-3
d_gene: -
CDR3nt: TGTGCCAGCAGCCGTACTAGGCCGAACGTTGGAAACACCATATATTTT
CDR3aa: CASSRTRPNVGNTIYF

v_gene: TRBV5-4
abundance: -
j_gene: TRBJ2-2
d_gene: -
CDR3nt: TGTGCCAGCAGCTTGGGACTCATGAACACCGGGGAGCTGTTTTTT
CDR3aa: CASSLGLMNTGELFF

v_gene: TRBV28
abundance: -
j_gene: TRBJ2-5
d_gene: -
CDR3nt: TGTGCCAGCAGTTTCCAGGTTAGGTCCTCCGAGACCCAGTACTTC
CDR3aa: CASSFQVRSSETQYF

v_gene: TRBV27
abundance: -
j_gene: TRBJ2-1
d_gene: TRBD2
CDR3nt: TGTGCCAGCAGTTTTAGCGGGAGGGCCGTCAATGAGCAGTTCTTC
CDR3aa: CASSFSGRAVNEQFF

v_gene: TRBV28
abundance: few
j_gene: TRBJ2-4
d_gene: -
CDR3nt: TGTGCCAGCAGTTCGCTTCCCCGGCAGGGACACCGAGGGAACATTCAGTACTTC
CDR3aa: CASSSLPRQGHRGNIQYF

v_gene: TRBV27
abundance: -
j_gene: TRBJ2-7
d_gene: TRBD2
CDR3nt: TGTGCCAGCAGTCCCCGAACGATTAGCGGGAGGAAAGACTACGAGCAGTACTTC
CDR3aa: CASSPRTISGRKDYEQYF

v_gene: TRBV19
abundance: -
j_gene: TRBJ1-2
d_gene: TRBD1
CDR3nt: TGTGCCAGTAGTGCTCTTTCCGGACAGGGATACTATGGCTACACCTTC
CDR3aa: CASSALSGQGYYGYTF

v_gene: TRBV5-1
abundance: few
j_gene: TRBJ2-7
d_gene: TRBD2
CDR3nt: TGCGCCAGCAGCGTGACTAGCGGAGGTGGATCCGAGCAGTACTTC
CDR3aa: CASSVTSGGGSEQYF

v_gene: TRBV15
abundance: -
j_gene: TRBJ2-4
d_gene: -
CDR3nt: TGTGCCACCAGCAGTGGCGGGAATCTAGCCAAAAACAGTCAGTACTTC
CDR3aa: CATSSGGNLAKNSQYF

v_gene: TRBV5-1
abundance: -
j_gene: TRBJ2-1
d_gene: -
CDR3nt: TGCGCCAGCAGCCCCCGGACTCCCAATGAGCAGTTCTTC
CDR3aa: CASSPRTPNEQFF

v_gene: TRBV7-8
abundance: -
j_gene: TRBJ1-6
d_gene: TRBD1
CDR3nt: TGTGCCAGCAGCTTACTGAAAGGGGGCCTTTTTAATTCACCCCTCCACTTT
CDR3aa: CASSLLKGGLFNSPLHF

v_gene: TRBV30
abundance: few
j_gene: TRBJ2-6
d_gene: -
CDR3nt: TGTGCCTGGGGGGGGACTGGGGCCAACGTCCTGACTTTC
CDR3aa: CAWGGTGANVLTF

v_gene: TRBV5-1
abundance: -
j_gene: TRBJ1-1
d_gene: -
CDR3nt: TGCGCCAGCAGCTTGAGGAAGGGGGACACTGAAGCTTTCTTT
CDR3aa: CASSLRKGDTEAFF

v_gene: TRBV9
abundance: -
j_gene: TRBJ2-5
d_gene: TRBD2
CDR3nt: TGTGCCAGCAGCAAGGGACTAGCGGGAGTAGAGACCCAGTACTTC
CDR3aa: CASSKGLAGVETQYF

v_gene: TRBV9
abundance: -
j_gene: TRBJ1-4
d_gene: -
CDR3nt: TGTGCCAGCAGCGCCCGCGGGGGTGTCAATGAAAAACTGTTTTTT
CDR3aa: CASSARGGVNEKLFF

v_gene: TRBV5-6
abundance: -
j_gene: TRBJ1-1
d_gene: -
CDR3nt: TGTGCCAGCAGTTGGCGAGTAGGGGTTACAAACACTGAAGCTTTCTTT
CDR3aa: CASSWRVGVTNTEAFF

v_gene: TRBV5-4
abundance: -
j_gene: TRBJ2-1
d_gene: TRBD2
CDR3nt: TGTGCCAGCAGCTTGGAACTAGCGGCCGAGAATGAGCAGTTCTTC
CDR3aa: CASSLELAAENEQFF

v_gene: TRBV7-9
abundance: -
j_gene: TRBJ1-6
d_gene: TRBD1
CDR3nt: TGTTCCAGCAGCTTCACTGGGACAGGGGAATCACCCCTCCACTTT
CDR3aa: CSSSFTGTGESPLHF

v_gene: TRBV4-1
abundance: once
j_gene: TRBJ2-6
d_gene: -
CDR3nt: TGCGCCAGCAGCCAATCCGACTCTGGGGCCAACGGCCTGACTTTC
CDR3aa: CASSQSDSGANGLTF

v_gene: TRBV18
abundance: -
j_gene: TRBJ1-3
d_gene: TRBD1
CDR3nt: TGTGCCAGCTCACCACGGAGACAGGGGGACTCTGGAAACACCATATATTTT
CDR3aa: CASSPRRQGDSGNTIYF

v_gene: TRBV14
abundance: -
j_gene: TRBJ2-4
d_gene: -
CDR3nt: TGTGCCAGCAGTCTTACAGGGCTATGGGGCATTCAGTACTTC
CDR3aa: CASSLTGLWGIQYF

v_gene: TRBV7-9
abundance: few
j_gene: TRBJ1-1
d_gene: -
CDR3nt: TGTGCCAGCAGCTTTGGGGGCATGAACACTGAAGCTTTCTTT
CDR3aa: CASSFGGMNTEAFF

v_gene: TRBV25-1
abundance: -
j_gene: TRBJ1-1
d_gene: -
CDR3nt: TGTGCCAGCACCCCTGGGGGCCCGAACACTGAAGCTTTCTTT
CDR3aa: CASTPGGPNTEAFF

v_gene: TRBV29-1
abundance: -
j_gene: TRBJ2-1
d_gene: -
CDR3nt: TGCAGCGTTGAAGGCCGAGGACAATACAATGAGCAGTTCTTC
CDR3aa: CSVEGRGQYNEQFF

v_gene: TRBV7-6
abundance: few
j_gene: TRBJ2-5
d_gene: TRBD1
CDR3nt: TGTGCCAGCAGTTTAGAGGGACAGGGGGGATTCCAAGAGACCCAGTACTTC
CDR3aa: CASSLEGQGGFQETQYF

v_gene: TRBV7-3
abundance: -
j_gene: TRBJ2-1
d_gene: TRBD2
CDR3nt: TGTGCCAGCAGCCCTAAGCACAGTGCGGGGGGCTCCTACAATGAGCAGTTCTTC
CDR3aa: CASSPKHSAGGSYNEQFF

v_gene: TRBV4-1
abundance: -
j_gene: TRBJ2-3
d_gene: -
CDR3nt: TGCGCCAGCAGCTATTATACAACAAGCACAGATACGCAGTATTTT
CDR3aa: CASSYYTTSTDTQYF

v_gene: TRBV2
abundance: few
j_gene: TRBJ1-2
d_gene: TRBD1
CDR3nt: TGTGCCAGCAGCCCGGGACAGCTTAACTATGGCTACACCTTC
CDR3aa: CASSPGQLNYGYTF